Listed here is a single T cell receptor (beta chain). These data come from a study of blood T cell repertoires in COVID-19. Study details: Italy, Spain and the United States were the sources of the convalescent and acute COVID-19 samples.

Per the original methods: It was from reference gene primer amplification that nucleated cell counts were estimated. Profiling relied on immunoSEQ multiplex PCR, and the TCRdb table lists in-frame clones only, not all of them. Clone size and V and J calls were adopted from that table, with D and trimming inferred from the DNA. The top ten hold over 4% of the sample, which has about 270,000 clones, about 88% seen once. The TCR sequence derives from a man between 60 and 75 years old who had recovered from COVID-19. The source material was peripheral blood.

The CDR3 region is CASSRLAGGPTLYYEQYF. The CDR3 DNA sequence: TGCGCCAGCAGCCGACTAGCGGGGGGCCCTACCCTATACTACGAGCAGTACTTC. The chain links TRBV5-1 to TRBJ2-7, with TRBD2 identical over 13 bases. From germline, CDR1 is SGHRS and CDR2 YFSETQ. V lost 4 bases, J lost 3 bases, and 13 bases stayed unmatched. CDR3 length: 18 amino acids.